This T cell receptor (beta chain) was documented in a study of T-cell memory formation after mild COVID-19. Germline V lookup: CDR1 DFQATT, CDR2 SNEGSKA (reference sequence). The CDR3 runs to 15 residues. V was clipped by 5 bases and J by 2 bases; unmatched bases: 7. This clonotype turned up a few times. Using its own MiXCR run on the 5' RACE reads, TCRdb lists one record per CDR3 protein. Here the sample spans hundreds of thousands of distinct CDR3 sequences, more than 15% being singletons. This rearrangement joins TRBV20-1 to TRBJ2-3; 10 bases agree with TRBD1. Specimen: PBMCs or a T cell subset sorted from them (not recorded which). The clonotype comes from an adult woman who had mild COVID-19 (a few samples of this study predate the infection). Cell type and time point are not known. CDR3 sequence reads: CSASRQGAFTDTQYF. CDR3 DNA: TGCAGTGCTTCAAGACAGGGGGCTTTCACAGATACGCAGTATTTT.